These 21 T cell receptor beta chains originate from one sample sequenced in a study. Each CDR3 protein gets one entry after TCRdb re-called the 5' RACE reads with MiXCR. This table has approximately 53,000 distinct CDR3 sequences, roughly 28% appearing once. The sample taken for sequencing was tumor-infiltrating memory CD4+ T cells sorted from the breast tumor. Described subset: memory CD4+ T cells, CD4+CD45RO+CD25-. The receptor source for this set is a female donor with breast cancer.

The chain couples TRBV4-1 to TRBJ1-3, with TRBD1 as a possible D gene (5 bases). V lost 3 bases and J 8 bases, leaving 5 bases between the germline ends. In germline, CDR1 is MGHRA, CDR2 YSYEKL. This CDR3 contains 11 residues. The CDR3 sequence is CASSQGDTIYF. CDR3 nucleotides: TGCGCCAGCAGCCAGGGGGACACCATATATTTT.

This clonotype was recorded at least ten times. The rearrangement links TRBV5-1 to TRBJ2-2, with D possibly called TRBD1 or TRBD2 (5 bases each). V was trimmed by 4 bases and J by 0 bases, leaving 10 bases between them. CDR3 size: 15 residues. CDR1 is SGHRS and CDR2 is YFSETQ in the germline V gene. The CDR3 region has the DNA TGCGCCAGCAGCAGGGACGCCTCGAACACCGGGGAGCTGTTTTTT. It yields the protein CASSRDASNTGELFF.

Comment on this clonotype: The CDR3 carries no conserved terminal phenylalanine or tryptophan, so it likely arises from a read error. This chain joins TRBV6-2 or TRBV6-3 and TRBJ1-1, with unresolved D. Between the trimmed V and J ends, which lost 8 bases and 4 bases, there was a span of 17 bases. The CDR3 is 14 residues long. CDR1 MNHEY and CDR2 SVGEGT come from the germline V gene. The CDR3 reads CASGISPGGTEAFS. For the CDR3, the DNA is TGTGCCAGCGGGATTTCTCCGGGAGGCACTGAAGCTTTCTCT.

This clonotype was recorded only once. Just one base apart from a much larger clone, this may be a read error. Without the conserved terminal phenylalanine or tryptophan, this CDR3 likely stems from a read error. The rearrangement joins TRBV7-2 to TRBJ2-3; TRBD1 is a possible D gene (5 bases). Germline assignment: CDR1 SGHTA and CDR2 FQGNSA. The V and J ends lost 4 bases and 6 bases respectively, with 17 bases between them. The CDR3 extends over 15 amino acids. The CDR3 bases are TGTGCCAGCAGCTCCCTATTAGGGGAAAGGGATACGCAGTATCTT. Translated: CASSSLLGERDTQYL.

V usage is TRBV24-1 and J usage is TRBJ2-7; no firm D call. With 6 bases removed from V and 2 bases from J, the gap between germline ends came to 4 bases. The CDR3 covers 11 residues. In germline, CDR1 is KGHDR, CDR2 SFDVKD. The CDR3 nucleotides read TGTGCCACCAGTAACGCCTACGAGCAGTACTTC. It yields the protein CATSNAYEQYF.

V usage is TRBV28 and J usage is TRBJ1-2, with 7 positions matching TRBD1. Germline CDR1 reads MDHEN; CDR2 reads SYDVKM. The V segment lost 4 bases and the J segment 2 bases; nucleotides outside the gene matches: 4. The CDR3 totals 14 residues. The CDR3 sequence is CASSSGTVNYGYTF. The CDR3 bases are TGTGCCAGCAGTTCCGGGACAGTGAACTATGGCTACACCTTC.

DNA of the CDR3: TGTGCCAGCAGCTCTGGGACATCCTTCGGGACCCAGTACTTC. Translated, it gives CASSSGTSFGTQYF. The chain recombines TRBV7-3 with TRBJ2-5, with D possibly being TRBD1 (6 bases). The CDR3 runs to 14 residues. Germline CDR1 and CDR2: SGHTA and FQGTGA. V was trimmed by 4 bases and J by 7 bases, leaving 16 bases between them.

This clonotype was found a few times. This chain connects TRBV7-2 to TRBJ2-7; no firm D call. Germline-derived CDR1 and CDR2 are SGHTA and FQGNSA. V was clipped by 2 bases and J by 4 bases, with 9 bases between them. The CDR3 sequence is 13 residues long. This CDR3 reads CASSLSTRYEQYF. CDR3 in DNA: TGTGCCAGCAGCTTATCGACAAGATACGAGCAGTACTTC.

This clonotype was found a few times. CDR3 sequence (DNA): TGTGCCAGCCGGGGAGGCCTTAGCAATCAGCCCCAGCATTTT. This gives the protein CASRGGLSNQPQHF. This chain joins TRBV5-5 and TRBJ1-5, with D hard to call. The CDR3 totals 14 residues. Germline V gives CDR1 SGHKS, CDR2 YYEKEE (reference sequence). Trimming cost V 7 bases and J 0 bases, with 11 bases left between them.

The chain has TRBV20-1 and TRBJ1-1, with TRBD1 as a possible D gene (6 bases). The CDR3 contains 13 residues. The germline V gene has CDR1 DFQATT and CDR2 SNEGSKA (reference sequence). The germline V and J ends were trimmed by 7 bases and 5 bases, with 17 bases remaining between them. The DNA of the CDR3 is TGCAGTGTCCCGTTACAGGGTCGGACTGAAGCTTTCTTT. This gives the protein CSVPLQGRTEAFF.

Of note for this clonotype: The junction departs from the called germline gene at one end, perhaps through a read error. The gene calls are TRBV5-1 and TRBJ2-1; a possible D gene is TRBD1 (6 bases). The CDR3 loop spans 14 amino acids. Germline V CDR1 and CDR2: SGHRS, YFSETQ. The CDR3 bases are TGCGCCAGCAGCACGGGACAAAGCATCAATGAGCAGTGCTTC. This sequence encodes CASSTGQSINEQCF. Complete variable domain (other parts from reference TRBV5-1 and TRBJ2-1): KAGVTQTPRYLIKTRGQQVTLSCSPISGHRSVSWYQQTPGQGLQFLFEYFSETQRNKGNFPGRFSGRQFSNSRSEMNVSTLELGDSALYLCASSTGQSINEQCFGPGTRLTVL.

The V call is TRBV7-6, the J call TRBJ2-1; the match to TRBD1 covers 9 bases. The CDR3 contains 15 residues. V shed 2 bases, J shed 9 bases, and the junction held 8 bases outside the gene matches. Germline V gene data show CDR1 as SGHVS and CDR2 as FNYEAQ. For the CDR3, the DNA is TGTGCCAGCAGCTTAAGAGGGACAGGGTTGAGTGAGCAGTTCTTC. Protein sequence: CASSLRGTGLSEQFF.

Ten or more counts support this clonotype. The V and J genes are TRBV6-1 and TRBJ1-2, with D uncertain. CDR3 length: 15 amino acids. V lost 4 bases and J lost 4, with 16 bases in between. Germline-derived CDR1 and CDR2 are MNHNS and SASEGT. For the CDR3, the DNA is TGTGCCAGCAGTGTTAACGGAATCGCCCTCTATGGCTACACCTTC. Its translation: CASSVNGIALYGYTF.

This clonotype was counted a few times. The chain employs TRBV5-1 and TRBJ2-4; 8 nucleotides align to TRBD2. V shed 4 bases and J 8 bases; nucleotides not matched to a gene: 5. CDR3 length equals 13 residues. CDR1 is SGHRS and CDR2 is YFSETQ in the germline V gene. CDR3 nucleotide sequence: TGCGCCAGCAGCCGGGAGGGCCGGGACATTCAGTACTTC. Protein product: CASSREGRDIQYF.

This clonotype was counted between two and nine times. The CDR3 reads CASSLLPDRQETQYF. The CDR3 DNA is TGTGCCAGCAGCCTTCTACCGGACAGACAAGAGACCCAGTACTTC. The chain is built from TRBV6-5 and TRBJ2-5; TRBD1 might be the D (6 bases). Trimming took 6 bases from V and 2 from J, leaving 16 bases between them. Germline CDR1 and CDR2: MNHEY and SVGAGI. The CDR3 length is 15 residues.

The chain employs TRBV12-3 or TRBV12-4 and TRBJ2-3; D unresolved. V shed 6 bases and J shed 2 bases, with 18 bases lying between them. The CDR3 has 16 residues. The CDR3 DNA is TGTGCCAGCAGCTTGGGGAAGAACAGAGTCACAGATACGCAGTATTTT. It specifies CASSLGKNRVTDTQYF.

The rearrangement links TRBV20-1 to TRBJ2-3, with D possibly being TRBD1 (6 bases). Germline V gene data show CDR1 as DFQATT and CDR2 as SNEGSKA (reference sequence). There are 13 residues in the CDR3. V lost 8 bases to trimming and J lost 4 bases, with 16 bases between them. The CDR3 DNA reads TGCAGTCCACTCTACAGGGCTGCAGATACGCAGTATTTT. It codes for CSPLYRAADTQYF.

Regarding this clonotype: An end of the junction does not agree with germline; a read error may underlie this. This chain links TRBV9 with TRBJ2-5; a possible D gene is TRBD1 (5 bases). The CDR3 consists of 15 residues. Germline assignment: CDR1 SGDLS and CDR2 YYNGEE. The DNA for the CDR3 is TGTGCCAGCAGCGTAGGTCCAGGGTACCAAGAGACCCAGGACTTC. Amino acids: CASSVGPGYQETQDF. The entire variable domain, with the rest obtained from reference TRBV9 and TRBJ2-5, is as follows: DSGVTQTPKHLITATGQRVTLRCSPRSGDLSVYWYQQSLDQGLQFLIQYYNGEERAKGNILERFSAQQFPDLHSELNLSSLELGDSALYFCASSVGPGYQETQDFGPGTRLLVL.

V and J are TRBV4-1 and TRBJ2-3; no reliable D call. CDR1 MGHRA and CDR2 YSYEKL come from the germline V gene. This CDR3 region has 16 residues. V lost 5 bases and J 2 bases, leaving 17 bases between the germline ends. The chain's CDR3 is CASSEQSAVPTDTQYF. For the CDR3, the DNA is TGCGCCAGCAGCGAACAATCAGCCGTCCCCACAGATACGCAGTATTTT.

This clonotype was detected a few times. The chain carries TRBV29-1 and TRBJ2-5; 8 bases align to TRBD1. This CDR3 has 13 amino acids. The V gene end was trimmed by 6 bases and the J gene end by 4 bases; junction bases not matched to a gene: 7. Germline V gene data show CDR1 as SQVTM and CDR2 as ANQGSEA. CDR3 in amino acids: CSVAGQGGETQYF. CDR3 coding DNA: TGCAGCGTAGCCGGACAGGGTGGAGAGACCCAGTACTTC.

J is TRBJ2-5 and V is TRBV5-1, with 10 nucleotides matching TRBD1. Trimming removed 2 bases from V and 2 bases from J; junction bases left unmatched: 6. Germline V lookup: CDR1 SGHRS, CDR2 YFSETQ. The CDR3 covers 16 residues. The CDR3 DNA sequence: TGCGCCAGCAGCTTTGGGGACAGGGGAAAACAAGAGACCCAGTACTTC. It specifies CASSFGDRGKQETQYF.